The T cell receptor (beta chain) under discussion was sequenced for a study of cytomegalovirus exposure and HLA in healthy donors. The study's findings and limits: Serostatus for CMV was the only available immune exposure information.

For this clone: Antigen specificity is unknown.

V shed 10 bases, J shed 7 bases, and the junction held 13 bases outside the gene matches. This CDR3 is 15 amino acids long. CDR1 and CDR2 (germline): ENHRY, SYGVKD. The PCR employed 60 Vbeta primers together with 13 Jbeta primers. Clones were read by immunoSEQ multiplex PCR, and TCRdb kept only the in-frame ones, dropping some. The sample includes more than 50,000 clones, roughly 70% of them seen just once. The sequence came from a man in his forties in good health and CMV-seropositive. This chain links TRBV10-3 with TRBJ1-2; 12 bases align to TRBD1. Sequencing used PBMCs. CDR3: CATYSGTGGASGYTF. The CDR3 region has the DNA TGTGCCACCTACTCCGGGACAGGGGGCGCGAGTGGCTACACCTTC.